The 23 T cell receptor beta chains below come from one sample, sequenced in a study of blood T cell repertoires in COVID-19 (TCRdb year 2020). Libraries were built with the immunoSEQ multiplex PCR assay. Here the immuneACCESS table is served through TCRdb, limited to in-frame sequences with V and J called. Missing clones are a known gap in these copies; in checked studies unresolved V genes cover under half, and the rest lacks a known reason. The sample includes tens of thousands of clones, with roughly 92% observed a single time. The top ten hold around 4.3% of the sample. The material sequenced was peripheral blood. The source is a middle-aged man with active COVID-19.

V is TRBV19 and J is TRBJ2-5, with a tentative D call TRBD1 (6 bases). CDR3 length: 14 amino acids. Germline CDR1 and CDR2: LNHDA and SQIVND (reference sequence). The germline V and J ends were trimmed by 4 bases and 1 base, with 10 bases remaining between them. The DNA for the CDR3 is TGTGCCAGTAGTAATGGACAGTTCCAAGAGACCCAGTACTTC. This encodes CASSNGQFQETQYF.

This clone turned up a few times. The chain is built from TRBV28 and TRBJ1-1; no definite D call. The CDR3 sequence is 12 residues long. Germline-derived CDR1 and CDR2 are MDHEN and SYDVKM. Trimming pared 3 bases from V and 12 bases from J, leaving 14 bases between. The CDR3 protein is CASSFRVGVTFF. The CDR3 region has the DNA TGTGCCAGCAGTTTTCGGGTAGGTGTGACTTTCTTT.

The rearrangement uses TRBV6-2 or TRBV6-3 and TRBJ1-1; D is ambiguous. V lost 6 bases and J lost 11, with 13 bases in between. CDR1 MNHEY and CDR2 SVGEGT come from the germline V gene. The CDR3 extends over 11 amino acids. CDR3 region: CASSPAVRAFF. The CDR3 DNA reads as TGTGCCAGCAGCCCCGCGGTCCGGGCTTTCTTT.

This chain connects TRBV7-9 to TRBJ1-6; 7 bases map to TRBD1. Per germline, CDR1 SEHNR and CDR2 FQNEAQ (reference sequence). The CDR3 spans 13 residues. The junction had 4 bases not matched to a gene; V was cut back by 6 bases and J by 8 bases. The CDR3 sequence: CASSHQGDSPLHF. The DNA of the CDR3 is TGTGCCAGCAGTCACCAGGGGGATTCACCCCTCCACTTT.

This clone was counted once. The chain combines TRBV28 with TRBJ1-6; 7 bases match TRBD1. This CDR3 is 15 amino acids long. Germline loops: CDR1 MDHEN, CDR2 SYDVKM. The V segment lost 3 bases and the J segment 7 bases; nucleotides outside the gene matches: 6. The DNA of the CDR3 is TGTGCCAGCAGTTTCCGGGACAGACAAAATTCACCCCTCCACTTT. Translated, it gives CASSFRDRQNSPLHF.

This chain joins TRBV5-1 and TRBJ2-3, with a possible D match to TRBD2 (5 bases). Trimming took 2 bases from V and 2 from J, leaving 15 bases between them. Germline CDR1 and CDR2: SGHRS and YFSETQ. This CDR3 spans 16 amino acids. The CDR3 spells CASSFLERKSTDTQYF. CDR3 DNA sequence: TGCGCCAGCAGCTTTCTAGAGCGGAAGTCCACAGATACGCAGTATTTT.

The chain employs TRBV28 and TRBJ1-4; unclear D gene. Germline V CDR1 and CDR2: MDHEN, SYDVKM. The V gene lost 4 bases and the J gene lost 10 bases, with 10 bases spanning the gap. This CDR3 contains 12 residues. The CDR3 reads CASSSPRGKLFF. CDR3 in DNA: TGTGCCAGCAGTTCCCCTCGAGGAAAACTGTTTTTT. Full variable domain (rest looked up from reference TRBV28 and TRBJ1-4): DVKVTQSSRYLVKRTGEKVFLECVQDMDHENMFWYRQDPGLGLRLIYFSYDVKMKEKGDIPEGYSVSREKKERFSLILESASTNQTSMYLCASSSPRGKLFFGSGTQLSVL.

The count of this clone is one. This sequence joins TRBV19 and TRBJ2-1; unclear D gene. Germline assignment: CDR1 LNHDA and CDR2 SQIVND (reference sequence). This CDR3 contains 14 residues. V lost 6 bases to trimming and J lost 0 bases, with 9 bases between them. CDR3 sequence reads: CASRHLSSYNEQFF. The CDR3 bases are TGTGCCAGTAGGCATCTAAGCTCCTACAATGAGCAGTTCTTC.

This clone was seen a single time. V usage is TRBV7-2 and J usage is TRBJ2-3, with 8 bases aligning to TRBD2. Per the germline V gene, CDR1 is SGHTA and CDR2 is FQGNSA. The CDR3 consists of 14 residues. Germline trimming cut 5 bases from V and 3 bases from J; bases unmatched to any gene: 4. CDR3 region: CASSRGGRTDTQYF. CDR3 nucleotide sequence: TGTGCCAGCAGCCGGGGGGGCCGTACAGATACGCAGTATTTT.

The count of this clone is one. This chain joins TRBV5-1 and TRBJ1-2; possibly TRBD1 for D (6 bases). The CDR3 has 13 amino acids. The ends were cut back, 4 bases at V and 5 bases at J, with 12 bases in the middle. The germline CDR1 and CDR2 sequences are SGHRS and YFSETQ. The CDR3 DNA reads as TGCGCCAGCAGCCCAGGGGAAGGGTATGGCTACACCTTC. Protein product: CASSPGEGYGYTF.

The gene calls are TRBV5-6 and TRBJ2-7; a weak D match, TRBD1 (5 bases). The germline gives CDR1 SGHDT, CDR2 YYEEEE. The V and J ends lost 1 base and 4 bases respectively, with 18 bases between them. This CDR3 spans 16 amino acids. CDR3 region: CASSLWGRVRGYEQYF. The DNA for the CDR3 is TGTGCCAGCAGCTTGTGGGGCAGGGTAAGGGGTTACGAGCAGTACTTC.

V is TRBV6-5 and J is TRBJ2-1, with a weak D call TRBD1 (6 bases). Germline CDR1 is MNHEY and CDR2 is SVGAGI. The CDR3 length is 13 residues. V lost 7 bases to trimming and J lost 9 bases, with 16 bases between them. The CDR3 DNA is TGTGCCAGCACTACAGGGACGATCGGTGAGCAGTTCTTC. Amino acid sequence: CASTTGTIGEQFF.

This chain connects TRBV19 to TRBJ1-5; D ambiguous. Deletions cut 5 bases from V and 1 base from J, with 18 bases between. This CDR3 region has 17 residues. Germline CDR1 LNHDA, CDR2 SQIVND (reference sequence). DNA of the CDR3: TGTGCCAGTAGTTTTAGCAGTGGCGGCCGGAGCAATCAGCCCCAGCATTTT. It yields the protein CASSFSSGGRSNQPQHF.

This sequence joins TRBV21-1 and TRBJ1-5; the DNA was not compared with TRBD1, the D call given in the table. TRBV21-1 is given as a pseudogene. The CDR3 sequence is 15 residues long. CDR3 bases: TGTGCCAGCAGCAAACCCCAGGCAAGCAATCAGCCCCAGCATTTT. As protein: CASSKPQASNQPQHF.

CDR3 loop: CASRKRVTVGGNEQFF. In DNA, the CDR3 is TGTGCCAGCAGGAAAAGGGTGACAGTAGGCGGCAATGAGCAGTTCTTC. This sequence joins TRBV2 and TRBJ2-1; tentative D call: TRBD1 (5 bases). V dropped 6 bases and J dropped 6 bases, with 21 bases sitting between them. Looked up from germline, CDR1 is SNHLY and CDR2 is FYNNEI. The CDR3 runs 16 residues.

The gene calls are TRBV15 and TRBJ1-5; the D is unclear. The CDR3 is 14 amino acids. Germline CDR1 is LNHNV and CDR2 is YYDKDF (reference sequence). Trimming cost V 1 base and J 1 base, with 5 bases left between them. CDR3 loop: CATSRGVSNQPQHF. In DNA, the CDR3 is TGTGCCACCAGCAGAGGTGTAAGCAATCAGCCCCAGCATTTT.

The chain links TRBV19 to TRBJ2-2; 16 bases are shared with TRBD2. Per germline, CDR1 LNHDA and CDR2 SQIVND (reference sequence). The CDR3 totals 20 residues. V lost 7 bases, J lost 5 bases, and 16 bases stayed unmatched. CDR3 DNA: TGTGCCAGTACCAAACGTCTCGGGACTAGCGGGAGGGAAGGGACCGGGGAGCTGTTTTTT. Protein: CASTKRLGTSGREGTGELFF.

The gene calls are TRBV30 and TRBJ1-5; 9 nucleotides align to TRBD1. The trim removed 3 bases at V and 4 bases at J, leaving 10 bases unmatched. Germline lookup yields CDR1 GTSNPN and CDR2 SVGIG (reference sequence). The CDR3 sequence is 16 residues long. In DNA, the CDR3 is TGTGCCTGGAGACACAGGGGGCGAGGAAGGAATCAGCCCCAGCATTTT. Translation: CAWRHRGRGRNQPQHF.

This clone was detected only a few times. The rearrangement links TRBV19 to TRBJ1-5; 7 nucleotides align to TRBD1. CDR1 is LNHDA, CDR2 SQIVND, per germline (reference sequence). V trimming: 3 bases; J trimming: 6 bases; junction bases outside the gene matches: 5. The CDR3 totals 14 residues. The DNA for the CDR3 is TGTGCCAGTAGTATCGGACAGGCGGTTCAGCCCCAGCATTTT. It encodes CASSIGQAVQPQHF.

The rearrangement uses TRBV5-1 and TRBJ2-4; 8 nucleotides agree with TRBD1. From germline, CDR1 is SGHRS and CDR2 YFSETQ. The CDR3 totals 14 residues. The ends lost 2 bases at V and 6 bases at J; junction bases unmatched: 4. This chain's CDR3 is CASSFDGQGNIQYF. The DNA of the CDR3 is TGCGCCAGCAGCTTCGATGGACAGGGAAACATTCAGTACTTC. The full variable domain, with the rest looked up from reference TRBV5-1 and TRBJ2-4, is KAGVTQTPRYLIKTRGQQVTLSCSPISGHRSVSWYQQTPGQGLQFLFEYFSETQRNKGNFPGRFSGRQFSNSRSEMNVSTLELGDSALYLCASSFDGQGNIQYFGAGTRLSVL.

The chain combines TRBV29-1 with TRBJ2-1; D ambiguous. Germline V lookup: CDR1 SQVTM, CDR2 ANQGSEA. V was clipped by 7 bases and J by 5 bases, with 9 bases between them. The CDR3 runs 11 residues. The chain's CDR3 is CSAVPDNEQFF. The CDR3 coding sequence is TGCAGCGCCGTCCCTGACAATGAGCAGTTCTTC.

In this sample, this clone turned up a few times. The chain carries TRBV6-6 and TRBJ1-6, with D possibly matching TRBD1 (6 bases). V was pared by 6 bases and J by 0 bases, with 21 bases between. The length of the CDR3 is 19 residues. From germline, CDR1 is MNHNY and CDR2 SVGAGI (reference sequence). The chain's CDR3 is CASRRQDPPSSSYNSPLHF. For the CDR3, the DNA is TGTGCCAGCAGACGACAGGATCCACCCAGCAGCTCCTATAATTCACCCCTCCACTTT.

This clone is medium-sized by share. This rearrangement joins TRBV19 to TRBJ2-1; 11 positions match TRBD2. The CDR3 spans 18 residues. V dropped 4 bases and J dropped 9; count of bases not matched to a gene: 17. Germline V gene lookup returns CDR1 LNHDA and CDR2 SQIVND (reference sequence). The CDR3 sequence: CASSTFTRTSGYLFEQFF. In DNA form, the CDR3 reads TGTGCCAGTAGTACATTTACCCGGACTAGCGGGTATTTATTTGAGCAGTTCTTC.